These 29 T cell receptor beta chains were all obtained from the same sample, sequenced in a study of T cell responses to AZD1222 COVID-19 vaccine. This table comes from immunoSEQ multiplex PCR, and its TCRdb copy is limited to in-frame clones, with some not included. The sample has 150,000 to 200,000 clones, more than 90% seen once. The material sequenced was peripheral blood, taken on day 0 of AZD1222 vaccination. The receptors shown here come from an adult in good health.

The CDR3 nucleotides read TGTGCCAGCTCACCACGAGAGGGAAATCAGCCCCAGCATTTT. This encodes CASSPREGNQPQHF. The V and J genes are TRBV18 and TRBJ1-5; D not certain. Trimming pared 1 base from V and 4 bases from J, leaving 8 bases between. The CDR3 contains 14 residues. Germline V lookup: CDR1 KGHSH, CDR2 LQKENI.

The rearrangement uses TRBV7-6 and TRBJ2-7; tentatively, D is TRBD1 or TRBD2 (5 bases each). The V and J ends lost 5 bases and 1 base respectively, with 9 bases between them. Germline values: CDR1 SGHVS, CDR2 FNYEAQ. The CDR3 sequence is 13 residues long. The DNA for the CDR3 is TGTGCCAGCAGCAGGGACCCATCCTACGAGCAGTACTTC. This translates into CASSRDPSYEQYF.

This chain links TRBV4-2 with TRBJ2-7, with 9 positions matching TRBD2. From germline, CDR1 is LGHNA and CDR2 YNFKEQ. This CDR3 region has 15 residues. Trimming removed 0 bases from V and 12 bases from J; junction bases left unmatched: 12. In DNA, the CDR3 is TGTGCCAGCAGCCAAGACCCATCGCGGGAGGGCCCGGCGTACTTC. It specifies CASSQDPSREGPAYF.

In this sample, this clone turned up once. The chain joins TRBV20-1 to TRBJ1-2; D remains ambiguous. The CDR3 length is 11 residues. Germline-derived CDR1 and CDR2 are DFQATT and SNEGSKA (reference sequence). CDR3 coding DNA: TGCAAAGCCCGGGTCGTGTATGGCTACACCTTC. The encoded protein is CKARVVYGYTF.

The chain is built from TRBV5-1 and TRBJ1-1, with 8 bases lining up with TRBD1. The CDR3 runs 14 residues. The germline CDR1 and CDR2 sequences are SGHRS and YFSETQ. J was trimmed by 1 base and V by 7 bases; bases with no gene match: 6. CDR3 amino acids: CASRDRGSNTEAFF. The CDR3 nucleotides are TGCGCCAGCCGCGACAGGGGATCGAACACTGAAGCTTTCTTT.

CDR3 in amino acids: CASSLTAQPQHF. The CDR3 DNA sequence: TGTGCCAGCAGTTTGACTGCTCAGCCCCAGCATTTT. The chain combines TRBV28 with TRBJ1-5; D is undetermined. V was shortened by 3 bases and J by 6 bases, with 6 bases between the two germline ends. The CDR3 spans 12 residues. The V gene's germline CDR1 is MDHEN and CDR2 SYDVKM.

The CDR3 here is CASSQTEAYGYTF. As DNA, the CDR3 is TGTGCCAGCAGCCAGACAGAAGCGTATGGCTACACCTTC. The J gene is TRBJ1-2, the V gene TRBV3-1 (or the pseudogene TRBV3-2), with D possibly matching TRBD1 (5 bases). CDR1 is LGHDT and CDR2 is YNNKEL in the germline V gene (reference sequence). The V end was cut by 3 bases, the J end by 5 bases, with 10 bases between. This CDR3 is built from 13 residues.

The genes are TRBV12-5 and TRBJ1-1; D ambiguous. V lost 5 bases to trimming and J lost 1 base, with 11 bases between them. The CDR3 totals 14 residues. CDR1 and CDR2 (germline): LGHNT, FRNRAP. The CDR3 nucleotides are TGTGCTAGTGGTCCCGGGGTGAGGAACACTGAAGCTTTCTTT. Protein: CASGPGVRNTEAFF.

This chain uses TRBV5-1 with TRBJ1-6, with a tentative D call TRBD1 (6 bases). Trimming took off 0 bases at V and 6 bases at J, with 7 bases between the two ends. The CDR3 loop spans 14 amino acids. Germline CDR1 reads SGHRS; CDR2 reads YFSETQ. CDR3 nucleotides: TGCGCCAGCAGCTTGGGGACAGTTAATTCACCCCTCCACTTT. This sequence encodes CASSLGTVNSPLHF.

The V and J genes are TRBV27 and TRBJ1-2; 10 nucleotides agree with TRBD1. The ends lost 4 bases at V and 6 bases at J; junction bases unmatched: 5. Per the germline V gene, CDR1 is MNHEY and CDR2 is SMNVEV (reference sequence). CDR3 length: 14 amino acids. CDR3 region: CASSSIGTGDGYTF. CDR3 DNA sequence: TGTGCCAGCAGTTCTATCGGGACAGGGGATGGCTACACCTTC.

V and J are TRBV12-5 and TRBJ1-2; possibly TRBD1 for D (5 bases). The V gene lost 5 bases and the J gene lost 8 bases, with 15 bases spanning the gap. The germline V gene encodes CDR1 LGHNT and CDR2 FRNRAP. The CDR3 loop spans 13 amino acids. CDR3 DNA: TGTGCTAGTGGTCCACTCGGGACGGCGGGCTACACCTTC. Protein: CASGPLGTAGYTF.

This chain uses TRBV19 with TRBJ1-6, with 7 bases aligning to TRBD1. V lost 5 bases to trimming and J lost 7 bases; unmatched junction nucleotides: 11. This CDR3 is 16 amino acids long. Germline V gene sequence: CDR1 LNHDA, CDR2 SQIVND (reference sequence). The CDR3 nucleotides read TGTGCCAGTAGTCTTCAATCGACAGGGTTGAATTCACCCCTCCACTTT. It translates to CASSLQSTGLNSPLHF.

V gene TRBV30 combines with J gene TRBJ1-2, with D perhaps matching TRBD1 (5 bases). The CDR3 sequence is 12 residues long. Germline V gene lookup returns CDR1 GTSNPN and CDR2 SVGIG (reference sequence). Trimming stripped 4 bases from V and 14 bases from J, with 20 bases between. CDR3 sequence (DNA): TGTGCCTGGACAACCGGGGCCGGGGGGTGGACCTTC. Amino acid sequence: CAWTTGAGGWTF.

The chain recombines TRBV25-1 with TRBJ1-3, with TRBD1 matching 7 bases. This CDR3 is built from 15 residues. CDR1 MGHDK and CDR2 SYGVNS come from the germline V gene. V shed 2 bases and J 0 bases; nucleotides not matched to a gene: 1. For the CDR3, the DNA is TGTGCCAGCAGTGAAGCAGGGGGCTCTGGAAACACCATATATTTT. It codes for CASSEAGGSGNTIYF.

This sequence joins TRBV5-6 and TRBJ2-1, with D possibly being TRBD1 or TRBD2 (5 bases each). This CDR3 is built from 18 residues. Germline V CDR1 and CDR2: SGHDT, YYEEEE. V was trimmed by 6 bases and J by 5 bases, leaving 27 bases between them. CDR3 protein: CASTPGTAGAPLNNEQFF. The CDR3 DNA reads as TGTGCCAGCACCCCCGGTACAGCCGGGGCCCCTCTAAACAATGAGCAGTTCTTC.

The chain links TRBV6-2 or TRBV6-3 to TRBJ2-7; tentative D call: TRBD2 (5 bases). The CDR3 covers 16 residues. The germline V gene encodes CDR1 MNHEY and CDR2 SVGEGT. Deletions cut 7 bases from V and 7 bases from J, with 26 bases between. CDR3 bases: TGTGCCAGCACCCCCCGGAGGAGCTCTCCTATAGGGGAGCAGTACTTC. This codes for CASTPRRSSPIGEQYF.

This chain joins TRBV19 and TRBJ1-4; the D gene is possibly TRBD1 (5 bases). The CDR3 is 14 amino acids. Germline V lookup: CDR1 LNHDA, CDR2 SQIVND (reference sequence). V was clipped by 3 bases and J by 4 bases, with 9 bases between them. The DNA for the CDR3 is TGTGCCAGTAGTATGGGGGACTTTAATGAAAAACTGTTTTTT. Protein sequence: CASSMGDFNEKLFF.

This chain joins TRBV27 and TRBJ1-2; D unclear. CDR3 size: 16 residues. Between the trimmed V and J ends, which lost 3 bases and 0 bases, there was a span of 14 bases. Germline assignment: CDR1 MNHEY and CDR2 SMNVEV (reference sequence). The CDR3, as DNA: TGTGCCAGCAGTTTTAGTGGAACAGCTCCTAACTATGGCTACACCTTC. Translation gives CASSFSGTAPNYGYTF.

This sequence joins TRBV7-9 and TRBJ2-7; D may correspond to TRBD1 or TRBD2 (5 bases each). Trimming removed 4 bases at V and 4 bases at J, with 17 bases between. This CDR3 has 15 amino acids. The germline CDR1 and CDR2 sequences are SEHNR and FQNEAQ (reference sequence). The CDR3 sequence: CASSSPGREGYEQYF. The CDR3 DNA reads as TGTGCCAGCAGCTCCCCGGGAAGAGAGGGGTACGAGCAGTACTTC.

J is TRBJ2-7 and V is TRBV6-5, with a weak D call TRBD1 (7 bases). The CDR3 totals 14 residues. The germline gives CDR1 MNHEY, CDR2 SVGAGI. V gave up 6 bases and J gave up 0 bases, with 12 bases separating them. The chain's CDR3 is CASRGGQPSYEQYF. DNA of the CDR3: TGTGCCAGCAGGGGGGGACAGCCCTCCTACGAGCAGTACTTC.

The chain joins TRBV30 to TRBJ2-1; D ambiguous. The CDR3 consists of 12 residues. Germline V gene lookup returns CDR1 GTSNPN and CDR2 SVGIG (reference sequence). V lost 4 bases, J lost 7 bases, and 11 bases lay in between. CDR3 sequence (DNA): TGTGCCTGGACTCCTAGACCTAATGAGCAGTTCTTC. Residues: CAWTPRPNEQFF.

The chain employs TRBV9 and TRBJ1-3; D perhaps matches TRBD1 (6 bases). Germline CDR1 reads SGDLS; CDR2 reads YYNGEE. The CDR3 is 22 amino acids. V lost 0 bases and J 0 bases, leaving 28 bases between the germline ends. CDR3 in DNA: TGTGCCAGCAGCGTAGCTCGTGGTTTCGCCGGGGGCAAAGAGGACTCTGGAAACACCATATATTTT. It specifies CASSVARGFAGGKEDSGNTIYF.

This rearrangement joins TRBV27 to TRBJ1-3, with 8 bases aligning to TRBD1. CDR1 and CDR2 from the germline V gene are MNHEY and SMNVEV (reference sequence). The CDR3 length is 17 residues. The ends lost 2 bases at V and 0 bases at J; junction bases unmatched: 6. The CDR3 spells CASSLLGTGLSGNTIYF. DNA for the CDR3: TGTGCCAGCAGTTTACTCGGGACAGGACTCTCTGGAAACACCATATATTTT.

The chain combines TRBV27 with TRBJ1-1, with 9 positions matching TRBD1. The trim removed 5 bases at V and 6 bases at J, leaving 10 bases unmatched. CDR1 and CDR2 from the germline V gene are MNHEY and SMNVEV (reference sequence). The CDR3 runs to 15 residues. CDR3 DNA: TGTGCCAGCAGTCTAACAGGGGGCGCGAAGGCTGAAGCTTTCTTT. Its protein is CASSLTGGAKAEAFF.

This clone was observed once. The rearrangement uses TRBV6-5 and TRBJ2-7; D gene ambiguous. The germline CDR1 and CDR2 sequences are MNHEY and SVGAGI. Deletions cut 6 bases from V and 2 bases from J, with 8 bases between. The CDR3 has 12 residues. The CDR3 DNA follows: TGTGCCAGCAGCCCCCAGGCCTACGAGCAGTACTTC. Its translation is CASSPQAYEQYF.

The chain carries TRBV30 and TRBJ1-6; TRBD1 matches at 7 bases. Germline trimming cut 3 bases from V and 5 bases from J; bases unmatched to any gene: 4. Germline loops: CDR1 GTSNPN, CDR2 SVGIG (reference sequence). The CDR3 totals 14 residues. CDR3 loop: CAWRRQGNNSPLHF. Written as DNA, the CDR3 is TGTGCCTGGAGGCGACAGGGAAATAATTCACCCCTCCACTTT.

This chain links TRBV27 with TRBJ2-7; 7 bases match TRBD1. Losses at the gene ends were 5 bases for V and 4 bases for J; bases not matched to a gene: 8. CDR1 MNHEY and CDR2 SMNVEV come from the germline V gene (reference sequence). The CDR3 extends over 14 amino acids. Here the CDR3 reads CASSPLGQPYEQYF. In DNA form, the CDR3 reads TGTGCCAGCAGTCCTCTGGGACAGCCTTACGAGCAGTACTTC.

A remark on this clone: The sample holds other DNA sequences that translate to the same CDR3. The V call is TRBV6-4, the J call TRBJ1-2; D remains ambiguous. Trimming removed 2 bases at V and 7 bases at J, with 8 bases between. Per the germline V gene, CDR1 is MRHNA and CDR2 is SNTAGT. CDR3 length: 12 amino acids. CDR3 in amino acids: CASSDRGGGYTF. The CDR3 DNA sequence: TGTGCCAGCAGTGACCGTGGAGGTGGCTACACCTTC.

This chain links TRBV15 with TRBJ2-7, with D possibly matching TRBD1 (6 bases). V lost 1 base, J lost 5 bases, and 15 bases lay in between. The CDR3 runs 15 residues. CDR1 and CDR2 from the germline V gene are LNHNV and YYDKDF (reference sequence). The CDR3 DNA follows: TGTGCCACCAGCAGAGGTGGGGGCAGTGACCACGAGCAGTACTTC. Residues: CATSRGGGSDHEQYF. The full variable domain, completed using reference TRBV15 and TRBJ2-7, is DAMVIQNPRYQVTQFGKPVTLSCSQTLNHNVMYWYQQKSSQAPKLLFHYYDKDFNNEADTPDNFQSRRPNTSFCFLDIRSPGLGDTAMYLCATSRGGGSDHEQYFGPGTRLTVT.